A selection of T cell receptor beta chains follows, all from one sample in a study of shared clonotypes between healthy human individuals. Repertoires were generated with immunoSEQ multiplex PCR, while TCRdb's copy carries only in-frame clones and drops some. Seen here are more than 900,000 clones, about 80% observed once, and the top ten hold roughly 0.62%. Sequences were obtained from memory CD4+ T cells from PBMCs. Receptors originate from a man between 18 and 35 years old in good health. Some clones in this sample may be carry-over from other donors' samples. Each CDR3 is given with its conserved first and last residue. Each record gives: D gene, clone size, V gene, J gene, CDR3 protein, CDR3 DNA. A D gene is named only where the DNA matches it firmly. Size is stated for part of the rows, as once, few or many counts, or as a class when the clone is expanded.

-	-	TRBV7-2	TRBJ2-5	CASSLGAPGETQYF	TGTGCCAGCAGCCTCGGGGCCCCCGGGGAGACCCAGTACTTC
TRBD1	-	TRBV9	TRBJ2-5	CASSFRGLWETQYF	TGTGCCAGCAGCTTCAGGGGGCTCTGGGAGACCCAGTACTTC
TRBD2	-	TRBV7-2	TRBJ2-7	CASSLGLAMAYEQYF	TGTGCCAGCAGCTTGGGACTAGCGATGGCCTACGAGCAGTACTTC
TRBD2	-	TRBV28	TRBJ2-3	CASSSGWTSGRADTQYF	TGTGCCAGCAGTTCCGGGTGGACTAGCGGGAGGGCAGATACGCAGTATTTT
-	-	TRBV6-1	TRBJ1-2	CASSTVVNRHYGYTF	TGTGCCAGCAGTACCGTCGTAAATCGGCACTATGGCTACACCTTC
-	-	TRBV14	TRBJ1-2	CASSQTGLGGYTF	TGTGCCAGCAGTCAAACAGGGTTGGGAGGCTACACCTTC
-	-	TRBV6-1	TRBJ1-2	CASSGRGVDYGYTF	TGTGCCAGCAGTGGCCGGGGGGTTGACTATGGCTACACCTTC
TRBD1	-	TRBV5-1	TRBJ1-1	CASSLSTGAEAFF	TGCGCCAGCAGCTTATCGACAGGGGCCGAAGCTTTCTTT
-	-	TRBV5-1	TRBJ1-3	CASSPGTPSGNTIYF	TGCGCCAGCAGCCCCGGGACACCGTCTGGAAACACCATATATTTT
-	-	TRBV11-1	TRBJ2-7	CASSLGQGGVNEQYF	TGTGCCAGCAGCTTAGGCCAGGGGGGTGTCAACGAGCAGTACTTC
TRBD1	once	TRBV15	TRBJ2-5	CATSRDYGDRGAQYF	TGTGCCACCAGCAGAGATTACGGGGACAGGGGGGCCCAGTACTTC
-	-	TRBV28	TRBJ2-2	CASRVRSSLTGELFF	TGTGCCAGCAGGGTCAGGTCTAGTCTCACCGGGGAGCTGTTTTTT
-	-	TRBV27	TRBJ2-3	CASSLPSKGTDTQYF	TGTGCCAGCAGTTTACCGTCCAAGGGAACAGATACGCAGTATTTT
-	-	TRBV30	TRBJ1-3	CASTGSSGNTIYF	TGTGCCAGTACAGGTTCCTCTGGAAACACCATATATTTT
-	-	TRBV5-1	TRBJ1-1	CASSTYKVGNTEAFF	TGCGCCAGCAGCACCTATAAAGTAGGGAACACTGAAGCTTTCTTT
TRBD1	-	TRBV5-5	TRBJ2-7	CASSLRGQGREQYF	TGTGCCAGCAGCCTTAGGGGACAGGGGCGCGAGCAGTACTTC
-	-	TRBV6-1	TRBJ2-7	CASTGTASSYEQYF	TGTGCCAGCACGGGGACTGCCAGCTCCTACGAGCAGTACTTC
-	-	TRBV9	TRBJ1-1	CASSVEGGYTEAFF	TGTGCCAGCAGCGTAGAAGGTGGGTACACTGAAGCTTTCTTT
-	-	TRBV5-1	TRBJ2-1	CASSLLVGNEQFF	TGCGCCAGCAGCTTGCTAGTTGGTAATGAGCAGTTCTTC
TRBD1	-	TRBV2	TRBJ1-1	CASKIPGTDEAFF	TGTGCCAGCAAGATACCCGGGACAGATGAAGCTTTCTTT
TRBD2	-	TRBV7-2	TRBJ2-4	CASSFMVAGGQDKNIQYF	TGTGCCAGCAGCTTCATGGTAGCGGGAGGGCAAGACAAAAACATTCAGTACTTC
TRBD2	once	TRBV7-7	TRBJ2-1	CASSPTGLGYNEQFF	TGTGCCAGCAGCCCGACGGGACTAGGGTACAATGAGCAGTTCTTC
TRBD1	-	TRBV28	TRBJ1-4	CASSSRQGYEKLFF	TGTGCCAGCAGTTCCCGACAGGGATATGAAAAACTGTTTTTT
-	-	TRBV28	TRBJ1-2	CASSSIGYGYTF	TGTGCCAGCAGTTCCATTGGCTATGGCTACACCTTC
-	few	TRBV6-6	TRBJ2-5	CASSYSTRAGTQYF	TGTGCCAGCAGTTACTCGACGCGGGCGGGGACCCAGTACTTC
-	-	TRBV7-8	TRBJ1-2	CASSFGTVNYGYTF	TGTGCCAGCAGCTTTGGGACGGTGAACTATGGCTACACCTTC
-	-	TRBV2	TRBJ2-1	CASSDHNEQFF	TGTGCCAGCAGTGACCACAATGAGCAGTTCTTC
-	few	TRBV4-2	TRBJ2-6	CASSPKLDTGANVLTF	TGTGCCAGCAGCCCCAAACTAGATACCGGGGCCAACGTCCTGACTTTC
-	many	TRBV10-3	TRBJ1-4	CAISTPAKEKLFF	TGTGCCATCAGCACCCCCGCCAAGGAAAAACTGTTTTTT
TRBD1	few	TRBV5-6	TRBJ2-1	CASSPGTGRINEQFF	TGTGCCAGCAGCCCCGGGACAGGCCGAATCAATGAGCAGTTCTTC
-	-	TRBV5-1	TRBJ2-7	CASSLSGPYEQYF	TGCGCCAGCAGCTTGTCCGGCCCCTACGAGCAGTACTTC
-	-	TRBV2	TRBJ2-1	CASRGAQRIPYNEQFF	TGTGCCAGCAGGGGGGCACAGCGGATTCCTTACAATGAGCAGTTCTTC
-	few	TRBV2	TRBJ1-1	CASRTNAGTEAFF	TGTGCCAGCAGAACCAACGCAGGCACTGAAGCTTTCTTT
-	-	TRBV29-1	TRBJ2-5	CSVPEGAIQETQYF	TGCAGCGTCCCAGAAGGAGCAATCCAAGAGACCCAGTACTTC
-	-	TRBV6-1	TRBJ2-7	CASSDRASPSYEQYF	TGTGCCAGCAGTGATAGGGCTAGCCCGTCATACGAGCAGTACTTC
TRBD1	-	TRBV19	TRBJ2-5	CASRTGGTETQYF	TGTGCCAGTAGGACAGGGGGGACAGAGACCCAGTACTTC
-	-	TRBV4-2	TRBJ2-7	CASSPESSGEQYF	TGTGCCAGCAGCCCGGAATCCTCGGGCGAGCAGTACTTC
-	-	TRBV2	TRBJ1-2	CASSGTSGLQGYTF	TGTGCCAGCAGTGGGACCTCCGGGCTCCAGGGCTACACCTTC
TRBD1	many	TRBV27	TRBJ2-3	CASSFEQGADTQYF	TGTGCCAGCAGTTTTGAACAGGGGGCAGATACGCAGTATTTT
TRBD1	-	TRBV14	TRBJ1-2	CASSQGGQGTNYGYTF	TGTGCCAGCAGCCAAGGGGGACAGGGTACGAACTATGGCTACACCTTC
-	-	TRBV28	TRBJ2-1	CASKEGSYSGVSYNEQFF	TGTGCCAGCAAGGAAGGGTCGTATAGCGGAGTCTCCTACAATGAGCAGTTCTTC
-	-	TRBV7-7	TRBJ2-5	CASSSSGAAQETQYF	TGTGCCAGCAGCTCCTCCGGGGCGGCCCAAGAGACCCAGTACTTC
-	-	TRBV7-3	TRBJ2-5	CASPYIGETQYF	TGTGCCAGCCCCTACATAGGGGAGACCCAGTACTTC
-	-	TRBV6-1	TRBJ2-3	CASRKGLRTDTQYF	TGTGCCAGCAGGAAAGGGTTGCGCACAGATACGCAGTATTTT
-	-	TRBV2	TRBJ2-1	CASSNPPYNEQFF	TGTGCCAGCAGTAATCCCCCCTACAATGAGCAGTTCTTC
-	-	TRBV7-8	TRBJ2-2	CASSQQGPGELFF	TGTGCCAGCAGCCAACAGGGACCCGGGGAGCTGTTTTTT
-	-	TRBV28	TRBJ1-2	CASSRRMVGNYGYTF	TGTGCCAGCAGCCGCCGGATGGTGGGTAACTATGGCTACACCTTC
-	few	TRBV28	TRBJ1-2	CASSLGGRGYTF	TGTGCCAGCAGTTTGGGGGGCAGAGGCTACACCTTC